The 29 T cell receptor beta chains below come from one sample, sequenced in a study of CD8 T cells in Susac syndrome (dated by TCRdb to between 2017 and 2020). The library was generated by the immunoSEQ multiplex PCR assay. RNA was extracted using the RNeasy kit, and 0.5 to 1 microgram was reverse transcribed with random hexamers. The raw public data were reprocessed by TCRdb itself: fastp quality trimming at Q25, MiXCR clonotype calling, in-frame beta chains only. Rows with a matching CDR3 protein are joined into one entry that keeps the most common DNA and genes. This sample lists around 80,000 distinct CDR3 sequences; about 91% were detected once. The ten top clones hold approximately 0.46% of the sample. Sequencing was performed on CD8+ T cells from PBMCs. The receptor source for this set is a human donor with multiple sclerosis.

The chain employs TRBV2 and TRBJ2-3; no firm D call. CDR3 length: 11 amino acids. Trimming left V 6 bases short and J 2 bases short, with 3 bases between. The germline gives CDR1 SNHLY, CDR2 FYNNEI. CDR3 DNA sequence: TGTGCCAGCAGCGACACAGATACGCAGTATTTT. Translating it yields CASSDTDTQYF.

The J gene is TRBJ2-3, the V gene TRBV9; 8 positions match TRBD1. Looked up from germline, CDR1 is SGDLS and CDR2 is YYNGEE. After removal of 0 bases from V and 3 bases from J, the junction contained 9 bases not matched to a gene. The CDR3 has 17 residues. CDR3 sequence: CASSVALRTGTTDTQYF. The CDR3 DNA reads TGTGCCAGCAGCGTAGCTCTAAGGACAGGGACTACAGATACGCAGTATTTT.

This chain uses TRBV9 with TRBJ2-1; 8 bases match TRBD2. Trimming at V came to 4 bases and at J to 7 bases, leaving 13 bases not matched to a gene. Germline V gives CDR1 SGDLS, CDR2 YYNGEE. The length of the CDR3 is 16 residues. The CDR3 bases are TGTGCCAGCAGCCCCCAGGGCGGGACGGGGGGGAATGAGCAGTTCTTC. Residues: CASSPQGGTGGNEQFF.

CDR3 in amino acids: CASSQETYSYNEQFF. The CDR3 DNA sequence: TGTGCCAGCAGCCAAGAAACTTACTCCTACAATGAGCAGTTCTTC. The V and J genes are TRBV3-1 and TRBJ2-1; D uncertain. The CDR3 spans 15 residues. From germline, CDR1 is LGHDT and CDR2 YNNKEL (reference sequence). V lost 0 bases and J 0 bases, leaving 6 bases between the germline ends.

This clonotype appeared a single time. V is TRBV13 and J is TRBJ2-7, with 11 positions matching TRBD2. J lost 4 bases, V lost 5 bases, and 4 bases had no gene match. Germline loops: CDR1 PRHDT, CDR2 FYEKMQ (reference sequence). The CDR3 is made up of 14 amino acids. CDR3 region: CASSPSGGPYEQYF. The CDR3 nucleotides are TGTGCCAGCAGCCCTAGCGGGGGGCCTTACGAGCAGTACTTC.

The gene calls are TRBV5-4 and TRBJ1-1, with TRBD1 as a possible D gene (6 bases). Germline V gene sequence: CDR1 SGHNT, CDR2 YYREEE (reference sequence). V lost 4 bases and J lost 1, with 14 bases in between. The CDR3 loop spans 15 amino acids. The DNA for the CDR3 is TGTGCCAGCAGCGGGGACAAACACCCGAACACTGAAGCTTTCTTT. Amino acid sequence: CASSGDKHPNTEAFF.

The rearrangement links TRBV27 to TRBJ2-7; 8 nucleotides match TRBD2. The germline gives CDR1 MNHEY, CDR2 SMNVEV (reference sequence). The CDR3 is 15 residues long. V lost 6 bases, J lost 1 base, and 8 bases stayed unmatched. CDR3 protein: CASRPSLAESYEQYF. The CDR3 bases are TGTGCCAGCAGACCTTCACTAGCGGAGTCCTACGAGCAGTACTTC.

This clonotype has just a few counts. The J gene is TRBJ2-7, the V gene TRBV9, with D unresolved. CDR1 is SGDLS and CDR2 is YYNGEE in the germline V gene. Trimming removed 0 bases from V and 5 bases from J, with 9 bases in between. The CDR3 length is 13 residues. CDR3 in DNA: TGTGCCAGCAGCGTAGACCAAAGGGACGAGCAGTACTTC. It encodes CASSVDQRDEQYF.

The chain couples TRBV11-2 to TRBJ1-4; possibly TRBD1 for D (5 bases). The CDR3 covers 16 residues. Trimming removed 8 bases at V and 3 bases at J, with 19 bases between. The germline gives CDR1 SGHAT, CDR2 FQNNGV. In nucleotides, the CDR3 is TGTGCCAGCTCCTTTCAGGGCGACAGAGCTAATGAAAAACTGTTTTTT. Residues: CASSFQGDRANEKLFF.

This clonotype was observed a few times. The rearrangement uses TRBV13 and TRBJ2-7, with D maybe TRBD2 (5 bases). Germline CDR1 reads PRHDT; CDR2 reads FYEKMQ (reference sequence). CDR3 size: 14 residues. The V and J ends lost 5 bases and 0 bases respectively, with 11 bases between them. The CDR3 coding sequence is TGTGCCAGCAGCCTCGGGAAGAGCTCCTACGAGCAGTACTTC. It codes for CASSLGKSSYEQYF.

The CDR3 DNA reads TGTGCCAGCAGTATGGGGGCGACGGGAGTTCGGGATGAAAAACTGTTTTTT. The encoded protein is CASSMGATGVRDEKLFF. The chain combines TRBV28 with TRBJ1-4; a weak D match, TRBD1 (6 bases). CDR3 length equals 17 residues. V lost 5 bases, J lost 6 bases, and 22 bases lay in between. The V gene's germline CDR1 is MDHEN and CDR2 SYDVKM. Using reference TRBV28 and TRBJ1-4 for the parts outside the CDR3, the full variable domain is DVKVTQSSRYLVKRTGEKVFLECVQDMDHENMFWYRQDPGLGLRLIYFSYDVKMKEKGDIPEGYSVSREKKERFSLILESASTNQTSMYLCASSMGATGVRDEKLFFGSGTQLSVL.

V gene TRBV24-1 combines with J gene TRBJ2-2; perhaps TRBD1 as D (6 bases). Deletions cut 5 bases from V and 4 bases from J, with 13 bases between. In germline, CDR1 is KGHDR, CDR2 SFDVKD. The CDR3 totals 15 residues. CDR3 region: CATSVPGTTTGELFF. DNA for the CDR3: TGTGCCACCAGTGTACCCGGGACAACCACCGGGGAGCTGTTTTTT.

The V call is TRBV18, the J call TRBJ2-1; tentative D call: TRBD1 (5 bases). Germline V lookup: CDR1 KGHSH, CDR2 LQKENI. Deletions cut 6 bases from V and 7 bases from J, with 28 bases between. The CDR3 consists of 18 residues. CDR3 bases: TGTGCCAGCTCTCAGAGTCACCCGCGCCCAGGGATTAGGAATGAGCAGTTCTTC. Residues: CASSQSHPRPGIRNEQFF.

This clonotype came up a few times. This sequence joins TRBV5-1 and TRBJ1-4; D gene ambiguous. Trimming pared 3 bases from V and 5 bases from J, leaving 8 bases between. The germline gives CDR1 SGHRS, CDR2 YFSETQ. This CDR3 spans 13 amino acids. The CDR3 spells CASSSDQNEKLFF. CDR3 coding DNA: TGCGCCAGCAGCTCGGACCAGAATGAAAAACTGTTTTTT.

The chain couples TRBV20-1 to TRBJ2-7; D assignment may be TRBD1 or TRBD2 (6 bases each). The CDR3 is 15 amino acids. The V end was cut by 3 bases, the J end by 1 base, with 16 bases between. Germline CDR1 DFQATT, CDR2 SNEGSKA (reference sequence). CDR3 sequence (DNA): TGCAGTGCTAGCCCACCCGGGGGCTTATCCTACGAGCAGTACTTC. Encoded protein: CSASPPGGLSYEQYF.

The CDR3 DNA reads as TGCAGTGCTAGAGATAACAACGGGATCGAGCAGTACTTC. Residues: CSARDNNGIEQYF. V and J are TRBV20-1 and TRBJ2-7; a weak D match, TRBD2 (5 bases). In germline, CDR1 is DFQATT, CDR2 SNEGSKA (reference sequence). This CDR3 has 13 residues. Trimming removed 0 bases from V and 6 bases from J, with 12 bases in between.

The chain joins TRBV5-6 to TRBJ2-1; 14 nucleotides match TRBD2. The CDR3 is 14 residues long. The trim removed 3 bases at V and 10 bases at J, leaving 3 bases unmatched. The germline V gene has CDR1 SGHDT and CDR2 YYEEEE. The CDR3: CASSSGLAGEEQFF. In nucleotides, the CDR3 is TGTGCCAGCAGCTCGGGACTAGCGGGAGAAGAGCAGTTCTTC.

The chain uses TRBV5-1 and TRBJ2-7; D unresolved. The CDR3 extends over 14 amino acids. Germline values: CDR1 SGHRS, CDR2 YFSETQ. Trimming shortened V by 4 bases and J by 3 bases, and 14 bases separated the two germline ends. This CDR3 is CASSLRPDYYEQYF. CDR3 bases: TGCGCCAGCAGCCTGAGGCCAGATTACTACGAGCAGTACTTC.

The gene calls are TRBV6-5 and TRBJ2-5; D not certain. The CDR3 consists of 16 residues. CDR1 is MNHEY and CDR2 is SVGAGI in the germline V gene. V was pared by 0 bases and J by 4 bases, with 15 bases between. In DNA form, the CDR3 reads TGTGCCAGCAGTTACTCGGCTAGTACAGAGTTAGAGACCCAGTACTTC. Encoded protein: CASSYSASTELETQYF.

The chain uses TRBV7-9 and TRBJ1-4; D is undetermined. The CDR3 has 15 amino acids. V was pared by 0 bases and J by 5 bases, with 10 bases between. CDR1 is SEHNR, CDR2 FQNEAQ, per germline (reference sequence). Here the CDR3 DNA reads TGTGCCAGCAGCTTAGCGCGCCTAGGGAATGAAAAACTGTTTTTT. This encodes CASSLARLGNEKLFF. Together with reference TRBV7-9 and TRBJ1-4, the CDR3 gives the full variable domain: DTGVSQNPRHKITKRGQNVTFRCDPISEHNRLYWYRQTLGQGPEFLTYFQNEAQLEKSRLLSDRFSAERPKGSFSTLEIQRTEQGDSAMYLCASSLARLGNEKLFFGSGTQLSVL.

The V gene is TRBV29-1, the J gene TRBJ2-1; TRBD1 might be the D (5 bases). Trimming stripped 2 bases from V and 12 bases from J, with 23 bases between. Germline values: CDR1 SQVTM, CDR2 ANQGSEA. The CDR3 length is 15 residues. The CDR3 region has the DNA TGCAGCGTTGAATGGAAGGGGCGCCCCATTTTCGGGCAGTTCTTC. This gives the protein CSVEWKGRPIFGQFF.

The V gene is TRBV19, the J gene TRBJ2-7; 9 positions agree with TRBD1. The CDR3 is 14 residues long. After removal of 1 base from V and 2 bases from J, the junction contained 0 bases not matched to a gene. Germline V gene lookup returns CDR1 LNHDA and CDR2 SQIVND (reference sequence). The CDR3: CASSIGTGAYEQYF. CDR3 DNA sequence: TGTGCCAGTAGTATAGGGACAGGGGCCTACGAGCAGTACTTC.

The V call is TRBV19, the J call TRBJ2-2; D not certain. Germline-derived CDR1 and CDR2 are LNHDA and SQIVND (reference sequence). The germline V and J ends were trimmed by 6 bases and 4 bases, with 12 bases remaining between them. The CDR3 runs 14 residues. CDR3 loop: CASRVAMGTGELFF. For the CDR3, the DNA is TGTGCCAGTAGGGTGGCAATGGGCACCGGGGAGCTGTTTTTT.

The sample holds one count of this clonotype. The genes are TRBV6-5 and TRBJ1-2, with 7 positions matching TRBD1. The CDR3 runs 14 residues. Trimming cost V 0 bases and J 4 bases; bases outside gene matches: 2. From germline, CDR1 is MNHEY and CDR2 SVGAGI. CDR3 sequence reads: CASSYSGTVYGYTF. The CDR3 nucleotides are TGTGCCAGCAGTTACTCCGGGACAGTCTATGGCTACACCTTC.

The chain employs TRBV27 and TRBJ2-7; D is ambiguous. CDR1 and CDR2 (germline): MNHEY, SMNVEV (reference sequence). V was cut by 4 bases and J by 2 bases, with 6 bases left in between. This CDR3 spans 12 amino acids. The CDR3 nucleotides read TGTGCCAGCAGTTCCGAGCCCTACGAGCAGTACTTC. Amino acids: CASSSEPYEQYF.

This sequence joins TRBV28 and TRBJ2-7; D is unresolved. CDR1 is MDHEN and CDR2 is SYDVKM in the germline V gene. This CDR3 region has 13 residues. The V and J ends lost 1 base and 3 bases respectively, with 7 bases between them. CDR3 in DNA: TGTGCCAGCAGTTTATCTACAGACTACGAGCAGTACTTC. Its protein product is CASSLSTDYEQYF.

Here the CDR3 DNA reads TGTGCCACCAGCAGAGATGAGGTTTGGAGGGTTAGCAATCAGCCCCAGCATTTT. Translation gives CATSRDEVWRVSNQPQHF. The V and J genes are TRBV15 and TRBJ1-5, with D unclear. CDR1 is LNHNV and CDR2 is YYDKDF in the germline V gene (reference sequence). Trimming shortened V by 0 bases and J by 0 bases, and 15 bases separated the two germline ends. CDR3 length equals 18 residues.

The chain combines TRBV13 with TRBJ1-6; D ambiguous. The CDR3 runs to 13 residues. CDR1 PRHDT and CDR2 FYEKMQ come from the germline V gene (reference sequence). Trimming pared 5 bases from V and 7 bases from J, leaving 9 bases between. CDR3 protein: CASSDHPNSPLHF. CDR3 nucleotide sequence: TGTGCCAGCAGCGATCACCCAAATTCACCCCTCCACTTT.

This clonotype has only one observation. The gene calls are TRBV6-2 or TRBV6-3 and TRBJ2-1, with a tentative D call TRBD2 (5 bases). V was pared by 2 bases and J by 7 bases, with 6 bases between. Germline CDR1 and CDR2: MNHEY and SVGEGT. The CDR3 spans 12 residues. In DNA, the CDR3 is TGTGCCAGCAGTTACCCGGGAAATGAGCAGTTCTTC. Protein product: CASSYPGNEQFF.